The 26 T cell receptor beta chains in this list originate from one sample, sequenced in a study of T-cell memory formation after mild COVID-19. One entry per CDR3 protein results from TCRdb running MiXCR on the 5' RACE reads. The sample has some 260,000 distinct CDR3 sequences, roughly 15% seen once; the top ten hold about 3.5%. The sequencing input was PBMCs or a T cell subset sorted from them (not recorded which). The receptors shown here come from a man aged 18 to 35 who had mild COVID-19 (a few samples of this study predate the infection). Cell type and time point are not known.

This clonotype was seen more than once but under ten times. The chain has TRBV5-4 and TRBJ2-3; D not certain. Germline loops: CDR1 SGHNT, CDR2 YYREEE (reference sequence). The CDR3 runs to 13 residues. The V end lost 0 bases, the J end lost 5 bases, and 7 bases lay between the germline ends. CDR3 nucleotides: TGTGCCAGCAGCTTGGACTATGGAGATACGCAGTATTTT. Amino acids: CASSLDYGDTQYF.

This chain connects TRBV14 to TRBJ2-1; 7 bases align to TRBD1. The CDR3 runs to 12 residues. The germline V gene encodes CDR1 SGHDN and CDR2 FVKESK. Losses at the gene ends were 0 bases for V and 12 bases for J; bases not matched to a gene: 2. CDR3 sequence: CASSQDRQGQFF. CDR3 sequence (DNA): TGTGCCAGCAGCCAAGATCGACAGGGGCAGTTCTTC.

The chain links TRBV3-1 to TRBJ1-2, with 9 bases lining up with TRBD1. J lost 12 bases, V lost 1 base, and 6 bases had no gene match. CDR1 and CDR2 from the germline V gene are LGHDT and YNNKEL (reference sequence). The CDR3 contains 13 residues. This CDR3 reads CASSQGQGGEHTF. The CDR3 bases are TGTGCCAGCAGCCAAGGACAGGGGGGCGAGCACACCTTC.

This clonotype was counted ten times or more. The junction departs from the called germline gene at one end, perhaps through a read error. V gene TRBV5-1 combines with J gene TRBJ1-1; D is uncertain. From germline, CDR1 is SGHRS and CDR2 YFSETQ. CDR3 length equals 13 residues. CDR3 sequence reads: CASSFSGNTEAFF. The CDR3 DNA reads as TGTGCCAGCAGCTTCTCAGGGAACACTGAAGCTTTCTTT.

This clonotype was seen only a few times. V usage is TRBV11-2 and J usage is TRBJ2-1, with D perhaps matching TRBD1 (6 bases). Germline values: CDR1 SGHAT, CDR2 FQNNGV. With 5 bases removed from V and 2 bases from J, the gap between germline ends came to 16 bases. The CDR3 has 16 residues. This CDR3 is CASSLQGTLAYNEQFF. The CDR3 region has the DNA TGTGCCAGCAGCCTACAGGGCACACTCGCCTACAATGAGCAGTTCTTC.

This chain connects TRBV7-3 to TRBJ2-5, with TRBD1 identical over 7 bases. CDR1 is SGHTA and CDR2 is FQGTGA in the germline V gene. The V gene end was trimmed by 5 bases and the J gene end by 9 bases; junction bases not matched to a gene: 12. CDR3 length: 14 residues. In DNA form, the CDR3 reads TGTGCCAGCAGCCCTGGACAGGCTTTCGCGGCCCAGTACTTC. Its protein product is CASSPGQAFAAQYF. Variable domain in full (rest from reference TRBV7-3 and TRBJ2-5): GAGVSQTPSNKVTEKGKYVELRCDPISGHTALYWYRQSLGQGPEFLIYFQGTGAADDSGLPNDRFFAVRPEGSVSTLKIQRTERGDSAVYLCASSPGQAFAAQYFGPGTRLLVL.

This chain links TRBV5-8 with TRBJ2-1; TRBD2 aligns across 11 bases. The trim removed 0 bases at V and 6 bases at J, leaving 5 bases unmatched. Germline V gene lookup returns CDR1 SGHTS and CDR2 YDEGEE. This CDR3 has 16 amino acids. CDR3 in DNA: TGTGCCAGCAGCTTGGTTCGGCTAGCGGGGGGCAATGAGCAGTTCTTC. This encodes CASSLVRLAGGNEQFF.

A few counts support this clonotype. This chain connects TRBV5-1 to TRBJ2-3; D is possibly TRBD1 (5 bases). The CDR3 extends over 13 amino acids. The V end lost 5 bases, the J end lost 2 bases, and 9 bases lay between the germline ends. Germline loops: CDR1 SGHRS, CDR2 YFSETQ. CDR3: CASRDGHTDTQYF. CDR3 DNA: TGCGCCAGCAGGGACGGACACACAGATACGCAGTATTTT. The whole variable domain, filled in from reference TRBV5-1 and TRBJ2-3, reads KAGVTQTPRYLIKTRGQQVTLSCSPISGHRSVSWYQQTPGQGLQFLFEYFSETQRNKGNFPGRFSGRQFSNSRSEMNVSTLELGDSALYLCASRDGHTDTQYFGPGTRLTVL.

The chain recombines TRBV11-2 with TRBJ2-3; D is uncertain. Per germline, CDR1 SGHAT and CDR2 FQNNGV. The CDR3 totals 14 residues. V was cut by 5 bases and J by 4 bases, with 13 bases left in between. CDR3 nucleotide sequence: TGTGCCAGCAGCACTATGGGGTGGTCAGATACGCAGTATTTT. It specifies CASSTMGWSDTQYF.

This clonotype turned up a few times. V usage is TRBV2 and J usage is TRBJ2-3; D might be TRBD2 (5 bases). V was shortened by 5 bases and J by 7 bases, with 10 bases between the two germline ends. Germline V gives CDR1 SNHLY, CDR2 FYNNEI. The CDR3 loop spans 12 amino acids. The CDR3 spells CASSQDSHTQYF. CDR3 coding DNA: TGTGCCAGCAGTCAGGACTCCCATACGCAGTATTTT.

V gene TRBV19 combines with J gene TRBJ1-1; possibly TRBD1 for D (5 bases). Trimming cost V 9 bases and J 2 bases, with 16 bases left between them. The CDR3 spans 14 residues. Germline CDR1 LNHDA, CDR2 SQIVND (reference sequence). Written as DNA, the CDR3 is TGTGCCAGCGACTGGGGCGCGGGAAACACTGAAGCTTTCTTT. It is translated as CASDWGAGNTEAFF.

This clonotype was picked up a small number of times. CDR3 protein: CAVQGDTNEKLFF. The DNA of the CDR3 is TGTGCCGTGCAGGGGGACACTAATGAAAAACTGTTTTTT. The chain employs TRBV10-3 and TRBJ1-4, with 7 positions matching TRBD1. Germline-derived CDR1 and CDR2 are ENHRY and SYGVKD. V shed 11 bases and J 2 bases; nucleotides not matched to a gene: 5. The CDR3 is 13 amino acids.

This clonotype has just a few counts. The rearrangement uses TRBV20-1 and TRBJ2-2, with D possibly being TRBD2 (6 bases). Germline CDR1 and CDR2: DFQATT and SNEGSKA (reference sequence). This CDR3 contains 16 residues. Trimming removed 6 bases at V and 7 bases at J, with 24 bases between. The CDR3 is CSASSRGISGNGELFF. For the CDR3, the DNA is TGCAGTGCATCCTCCCGGGGGATCTCAGGGAACGGGGAGCTGTTTTTT.

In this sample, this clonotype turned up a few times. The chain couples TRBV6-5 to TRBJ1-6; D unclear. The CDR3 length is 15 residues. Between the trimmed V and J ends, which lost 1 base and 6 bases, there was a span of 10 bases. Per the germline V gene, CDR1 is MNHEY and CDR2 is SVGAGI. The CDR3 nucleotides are TGTGCCAGCAGTTACTATGGGCCGACTAATTCACCCCTCCACTTT. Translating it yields CASSYYGPTNSPLHF.

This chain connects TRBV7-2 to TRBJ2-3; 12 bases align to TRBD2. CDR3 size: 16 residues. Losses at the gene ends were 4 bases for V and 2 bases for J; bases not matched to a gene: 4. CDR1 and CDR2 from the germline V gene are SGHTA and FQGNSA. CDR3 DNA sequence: TGTGCCAGCAGCTCCCGGACTAGCGGGGCCACAGATACGCAGTATTTT. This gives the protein CASSSRTSGATDTQYF.

This CDR3 is CASSQGGLARGNTIYF. The CDR3 nucleotides are TGTGCCAGCAGCCAAGGGGGGCTGGCTCGAGGAAACACCATATATTTT. The chain combines TRBV4-2 with TRBJ1-3, with a possible D match to TRBD1 (6 bases). Germline V lookup: CDR1 LGHNA, CDR2 YNFKEQ. Trimming took 1 base from V and 4 from J, leaving 14 bases between them. This CDR3 is built from 16 residues.

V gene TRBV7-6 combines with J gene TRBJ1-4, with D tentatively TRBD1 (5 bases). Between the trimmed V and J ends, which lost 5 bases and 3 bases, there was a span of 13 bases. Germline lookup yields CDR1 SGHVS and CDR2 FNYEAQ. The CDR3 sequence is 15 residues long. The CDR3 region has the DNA TGTGCCAGCAGCACCTACAGGAGATCTAATGAAAAACTGTTTTTT. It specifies CASSTYRRSNEKLFF. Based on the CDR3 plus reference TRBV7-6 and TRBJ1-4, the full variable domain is GAGVSQSPRYKVTKRGQDVALRCDPISGHVSLYWYRQALGQGPEFLTYFNYEAQQDKSGLPNDRFSAERPEGSISTLTIQRTEQRDSAMYRCASSTYRRSNEKLFFGSGTQLSVL.

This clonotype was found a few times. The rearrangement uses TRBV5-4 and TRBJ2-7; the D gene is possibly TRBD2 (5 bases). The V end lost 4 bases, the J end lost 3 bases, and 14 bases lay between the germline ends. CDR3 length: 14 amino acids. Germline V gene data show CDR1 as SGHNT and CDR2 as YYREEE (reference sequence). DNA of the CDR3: TGTGCCAGCAGCCCGGGGAAAGAGCACTACGAGCAGTACGTC. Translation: CASSPGKEHYEQYV.

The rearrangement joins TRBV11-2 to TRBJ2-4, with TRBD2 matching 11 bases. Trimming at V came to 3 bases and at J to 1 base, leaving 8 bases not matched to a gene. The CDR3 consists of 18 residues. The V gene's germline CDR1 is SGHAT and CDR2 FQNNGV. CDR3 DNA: TGTGCCAGCAGCTTTCGGATAGCGGGGGGGCTGGCCAAAAACATTCAGTACTTC. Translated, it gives CASSFRIAGGLAKNIQYF.

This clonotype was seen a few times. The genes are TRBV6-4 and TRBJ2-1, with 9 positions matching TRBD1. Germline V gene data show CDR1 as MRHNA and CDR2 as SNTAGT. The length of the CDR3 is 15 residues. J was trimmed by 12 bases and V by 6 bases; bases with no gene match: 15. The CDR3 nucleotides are TGTGCCAGCAGGCCGGGACAGGGAGTCCTAAAGGGGCAGTTCTTC. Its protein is CASRPGQGVLKGQFF.

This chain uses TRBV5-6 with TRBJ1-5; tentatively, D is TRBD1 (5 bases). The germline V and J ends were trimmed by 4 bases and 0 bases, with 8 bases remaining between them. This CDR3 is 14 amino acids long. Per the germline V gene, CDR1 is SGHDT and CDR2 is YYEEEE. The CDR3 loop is CASSGGYSNQPQHF. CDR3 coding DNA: TGTGCCAGCAGCGGGGGGTATAGCAATCAGCCCCAGCATTTT.

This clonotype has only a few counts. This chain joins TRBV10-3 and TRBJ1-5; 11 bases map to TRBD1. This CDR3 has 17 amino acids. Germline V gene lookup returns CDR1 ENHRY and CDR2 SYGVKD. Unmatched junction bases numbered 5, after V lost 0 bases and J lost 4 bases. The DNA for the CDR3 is TGTGCCATCAGTGAGTCTGGACAGGGGGCTAGGAATCAGCCCCAGCATTTT. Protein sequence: CAISESGQGARNQPQHF.

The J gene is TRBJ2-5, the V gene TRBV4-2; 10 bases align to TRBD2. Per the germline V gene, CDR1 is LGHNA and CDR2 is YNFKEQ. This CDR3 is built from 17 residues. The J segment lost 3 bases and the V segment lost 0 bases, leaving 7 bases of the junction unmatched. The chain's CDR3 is CASSQEASGGREETQYF. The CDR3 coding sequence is TGTGCCAGCAGCCAAGAGGCTAGCGGGGGACGAGAAGAGACCCAGTACTTC.

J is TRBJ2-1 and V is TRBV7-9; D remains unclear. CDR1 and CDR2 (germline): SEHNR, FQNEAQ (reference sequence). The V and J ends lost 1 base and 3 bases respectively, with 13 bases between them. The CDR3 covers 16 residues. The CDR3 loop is CASSLVASLGYNEQFF. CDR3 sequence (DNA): TGTGCCAGCAGCTTAGTGGCCTCCTTGGGCTACAATGAGCAGTTCTTC. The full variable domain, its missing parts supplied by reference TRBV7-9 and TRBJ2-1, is DTGVSQNPRHKITKRGQNVTFRCDPISEHNRLYWYRQTLGQGPEFLTYFQNEAQLEKSRLLSDRFSAERPKGSFSTLEIQRTEQGDSAMYLCASSLVASLGYNEQFFGPGTRLTVL.

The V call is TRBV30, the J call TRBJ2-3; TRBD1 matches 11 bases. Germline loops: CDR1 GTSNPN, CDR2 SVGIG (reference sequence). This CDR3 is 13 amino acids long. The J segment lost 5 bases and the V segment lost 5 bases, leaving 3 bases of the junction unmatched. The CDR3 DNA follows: TGTGCCTGGGGACAGGGGGCTATAGATACGCAGTATTTT. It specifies CAWGQGAIDTQYF.

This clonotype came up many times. The CDR3 region is CASSLLSPRTANYGYTF. CDR3 coding DNA: TGTGCCAGCAGCTTATTATCCCCCCGGACAGCCAACTATGGCTACACCTTC. This chain links TRBV11-2 with TRBJ1-2; D perhaps matches TRBD1 (6 bases). Germline CDR1 SGHAT, CDR2 FQNNGV. V shed 2 bases and J shed 2 bases, with 18 bases lying between them. CDR3 length: 17 residues.